This T cell receptor beta chain originates from a study of human T cells and chemical hapten exposure. As for the study in general: Skin on the upper inner arm, roughly 2 cm by roughly 2 cm in size, was sensitized with 2% DPC. Each week of the roughly 24-week study, patients had diphenylcyclopropenone applied to the scalp. Enrolled patients were predominantly female and had alopecia areata, totalis or universalis.

TCRdb reprocessed the RACE reads with MiXCR, giving one entry per CDR3 protein. The table shows tens of thousands of distinct CDR3 sequences, with roughly 10% occurring only once. This clonotype was counted a few times. The time point here: patch test 1, 2 weeks after DPC sensitization. Treatment indicated: therapeutic diphenylcyclopropenone sensitization with weekly scalp DPC. CDR3 size: 15 residues. Germline V gives CDR1 SGHTA, CDR2 FQGNSA. V was clipped by 5 bases and J by 8 bases; unmatched bases: 12. The sequence was collected from a woman aged 45-65 years with alopecia areata. Some clones in this sample may be carry-over from other donors' samples. This chain joins TRBV7-2 and TRBJ2-1; 7 nucleotides align to TRBD2. The sequencing here drew on whole blood, taken in connection with sensitization to the hapten diphenylcyclopropenone (DPC). The CDR3: CASSTPRGVLDEQFF. CDR3 coding DNA: TGTGCCAGCAGCACACCACGGGGGGTCCTCGATGAGCAGTTCTTC.